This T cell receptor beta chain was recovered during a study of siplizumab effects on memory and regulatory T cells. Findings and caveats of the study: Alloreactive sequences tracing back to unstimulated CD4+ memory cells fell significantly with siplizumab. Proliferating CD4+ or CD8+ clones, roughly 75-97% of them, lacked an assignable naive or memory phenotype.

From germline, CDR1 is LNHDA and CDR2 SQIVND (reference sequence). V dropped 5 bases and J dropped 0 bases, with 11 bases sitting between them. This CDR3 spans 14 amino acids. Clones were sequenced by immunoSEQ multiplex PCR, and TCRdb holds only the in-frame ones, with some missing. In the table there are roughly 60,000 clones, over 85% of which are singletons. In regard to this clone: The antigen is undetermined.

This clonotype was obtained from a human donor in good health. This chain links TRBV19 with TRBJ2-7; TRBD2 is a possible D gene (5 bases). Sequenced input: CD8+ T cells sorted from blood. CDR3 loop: CASSFRGSSYEQYF. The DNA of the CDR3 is TGTGCCAGTAGTTTCCGAGGGTCCTCCTACGAGCAGTACTTC.